This is a list of T cell receptor beta chains from one sample in a study of siplizumab effects on memory and regulatory T cells. TCRdb's copy holds only in-frame clones and misses some; the assay was immunoSEQ multiplex PCR. The sample includes more than 95,000 clones, 94% seen only once; the top ten take under 2%. The sequenced sample was non-Treg CD4+ T cells sorted from blood. Receptor source: a human donor in good health. CDR3s leave out the opening cysteine and the closing phenylalanine or tryptophan. Fields, in order: V gene, CDR3 protein.

TRBV5-1,ASSYGLASGLDNEQF
TRBV7-9,ASSLVASQETQY
TRBV5-5,ASSITGKTYEQY
TRBV7-9,ASSDRGTGRETEAF
TRBV19,ASSITRTGGPYEQY
TRBV7-2,ASSFDGYGYT
TRBV6-1,ASSARQTETQY
TRBV11-2,ASSSGQGAVMYTEAF
TRBV2,AGKEGSNEQF
TRBV25-1,ASSPRHEQY
TRBV18,ASSPQGATSTDTQY
TRBV19,ASSSQSHSYEQY
TRBV19,ASSIGSRGGQRETQY
TRBV18,ASSPNGAGGNTEAF
TRBV7-2,ASSRTTGYGPPEAF
TRBV5-1,ASSFNRATDTQY
TRBV7-3,ASSFKGTGVRGYT
TRBV7-3,ASSPQGNTEAF
TRBV28,ASIRQGTGEQY
TRBV7-9,ASSLAEGGTEAF
TRBV7-9,ASSSPNRGNGPMNTEAF
TRBV6-5,ASRGQGTGHEQY
TRBV5-1,ASSLEDTDYEQY
TRBV11-3,ASSVGKNTEAF
TRBV5-5,ASSLTGGPGYGYT
TRBV10-1,ASSERLAGGKDTQY
TRBV7-8,ASSLAGSGASRSNEQF
TRBV10-1,ASSADRTDQPQH
TRBV10-1,ASSEGHVTGHNEQF
TRBV11-2,ASRNVKGRPSGNTIY
TRBV5-1,ASNPGQGTLKETQY
TRBV2,ASRGLTSNTGELF
TRBV6-1,ASSDGRRQQETQY
TRBV6-5,ASSYSQGFVQETQY
TRBV29-1,SVTGTGPGYEQY
TRBV15,ATSRGGQGAYEQY
TRBV18,ASSPATGHPGQPQH
TRBV4-1,ASSVRDRGNTEAF
TRBV6-5,ASSRGDPYNEQF